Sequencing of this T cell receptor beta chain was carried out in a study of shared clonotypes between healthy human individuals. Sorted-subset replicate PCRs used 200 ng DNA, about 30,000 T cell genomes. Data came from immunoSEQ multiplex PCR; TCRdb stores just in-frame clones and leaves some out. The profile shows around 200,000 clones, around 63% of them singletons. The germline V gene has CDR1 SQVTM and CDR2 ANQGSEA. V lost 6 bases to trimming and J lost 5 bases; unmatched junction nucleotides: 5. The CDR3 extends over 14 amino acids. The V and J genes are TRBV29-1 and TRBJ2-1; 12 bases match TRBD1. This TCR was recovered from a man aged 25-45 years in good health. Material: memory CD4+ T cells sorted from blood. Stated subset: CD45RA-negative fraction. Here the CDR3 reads CSVGGQGAHNEQFF. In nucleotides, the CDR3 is TGCAGCGTGGGGGGACAGGGGGCCCACAATGAGCAGTTCTTC.